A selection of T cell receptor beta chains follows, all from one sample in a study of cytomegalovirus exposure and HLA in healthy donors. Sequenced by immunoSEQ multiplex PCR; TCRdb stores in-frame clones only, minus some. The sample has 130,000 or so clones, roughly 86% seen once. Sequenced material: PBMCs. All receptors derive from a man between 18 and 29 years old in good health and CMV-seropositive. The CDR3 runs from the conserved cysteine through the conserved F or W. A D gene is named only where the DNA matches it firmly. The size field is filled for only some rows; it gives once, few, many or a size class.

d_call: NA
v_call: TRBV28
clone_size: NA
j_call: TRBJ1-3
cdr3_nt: TGTGCCAGCAGTTCGCAGGGGCTAAGTGGAAACACCATATATTTT
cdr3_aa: CASSSQGLSGNTIYF

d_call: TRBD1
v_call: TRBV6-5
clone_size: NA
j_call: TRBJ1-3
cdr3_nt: TGTGCCAGCAGTTGGGACAGGGATTCTGGAAACACCATATATTTT
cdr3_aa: CASSWDRDSGNTIYF

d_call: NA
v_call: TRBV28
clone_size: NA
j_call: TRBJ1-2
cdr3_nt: TGTGCCAGCAGCCACAGGGTCTATGGCTACACCTTC
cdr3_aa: CASSHRVYGYTF

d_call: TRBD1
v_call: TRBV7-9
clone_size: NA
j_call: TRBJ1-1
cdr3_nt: TGTGCCAGCAGCACGGAGACAGGGAAGGGGTCTGAAGCTTTCTTT
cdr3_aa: CASSTETGKGSEAFF

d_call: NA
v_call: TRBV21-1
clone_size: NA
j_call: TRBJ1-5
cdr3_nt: TGTGCCAGCAGCAAAGCAGGGGGCGATTATAGCAATCAGCCCCAGCATTTT
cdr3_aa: CASSKAGGDYSNQPQHF

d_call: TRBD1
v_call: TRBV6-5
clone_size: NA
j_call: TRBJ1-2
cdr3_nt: TGTGCCAGCAGTTACTCGACAGGGGGAGCCTATGGCTACACCTTC
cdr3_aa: CASSYSTGGAYGYTF

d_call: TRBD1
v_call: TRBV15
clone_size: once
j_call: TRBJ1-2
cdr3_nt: TGTGCCACCAGCACCGGGACAGGGAGCAACTATGGCTACACCTTC
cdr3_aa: CATSTGTGSNYGYTF

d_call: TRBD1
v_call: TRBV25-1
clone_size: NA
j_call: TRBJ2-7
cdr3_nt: TGTGCCAGCAGTCGGTCCGGGACAGGTTCCTACGAGCAGTACTTC
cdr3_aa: CASSRSGTGSYEQYF

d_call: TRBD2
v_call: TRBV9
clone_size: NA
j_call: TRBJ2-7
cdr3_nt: TGTGCCAGCAGCGCCGTGGGGGGGGAGTACGAGCAGTACTTC
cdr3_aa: CASSAVGGEYEQYF

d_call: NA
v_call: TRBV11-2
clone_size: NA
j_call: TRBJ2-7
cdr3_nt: TGTGCCAGCAGCTTAGTTACCTACGAGCAGTACTTC
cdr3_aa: CASSLVTYEQYF

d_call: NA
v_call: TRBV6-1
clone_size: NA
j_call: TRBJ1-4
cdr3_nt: TGTGCCAGCAGTGAAGTTGGGGTGGGGAGATGGGAAAAACTGTTTTTT
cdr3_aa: CASSEVGVGRWEKLFF

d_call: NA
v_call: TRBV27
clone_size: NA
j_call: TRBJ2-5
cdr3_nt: TGTGCCAGCAGTTTACTCTCGACGACAGGCCCAGAGACCCAGTACTTC
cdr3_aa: CASSLLSTTGPETQYF

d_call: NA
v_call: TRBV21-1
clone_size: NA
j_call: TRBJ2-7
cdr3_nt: TGTGCCAGCAGCAAAGACCCCCCGGACAGGGGAGAGTACGAGCAGTACTTC
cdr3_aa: CASSKDPPDRGEYEQYF

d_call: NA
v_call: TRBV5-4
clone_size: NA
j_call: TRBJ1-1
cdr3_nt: TGTGCCAGCAGCTTAGAGGGTTGGGACACTGAAGCTTTCTTT
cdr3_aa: CASSLEGWDTEAFF

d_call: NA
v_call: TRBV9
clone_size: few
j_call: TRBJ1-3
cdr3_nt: TGTGCCAGCAGCGTAGGAGGCAGCAGTGGAAACACCATATATTTT
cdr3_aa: CASSVGGSSGNTIYF

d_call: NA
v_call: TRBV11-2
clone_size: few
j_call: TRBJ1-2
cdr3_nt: TGTGCCAGCAGCTTAGCGGCAGGCTATGGCTACACCTTC
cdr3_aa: CASSLAAGYGYTF

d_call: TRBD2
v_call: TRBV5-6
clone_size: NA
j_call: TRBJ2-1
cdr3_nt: TGTGCCAGCAGCTTGGGGCAGAAAGCGGGAGTAGATGAGCAGTTCTTC
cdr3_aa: CASSLGQKAGVDEQFF

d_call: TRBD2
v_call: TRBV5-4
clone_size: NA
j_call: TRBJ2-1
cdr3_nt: TGTGCCAGCAGCTTCTCAGCTGCTAGCGGGAACAATGAGCAGTTCTTC
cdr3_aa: CASSFSAASGNNEQFF

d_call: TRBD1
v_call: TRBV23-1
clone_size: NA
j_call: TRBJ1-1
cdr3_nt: TGCGCCAGCAAAAAACAGGGGCGAGAAACTGAAGCTTTCTTT
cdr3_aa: CASKKQGRETEAFF

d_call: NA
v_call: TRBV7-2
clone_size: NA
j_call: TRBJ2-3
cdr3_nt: TGTGCCAGCAGCTTGAGGTCAGATACGCAGTATTTT
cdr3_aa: CASSLRSDTQYF

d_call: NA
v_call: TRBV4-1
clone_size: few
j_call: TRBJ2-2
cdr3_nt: TGCGCCAGCAGCCAACCCACAGGGTTCAACACCGGGGAGCTGTTTTTT
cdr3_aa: CASSQPTGFNTGELFF

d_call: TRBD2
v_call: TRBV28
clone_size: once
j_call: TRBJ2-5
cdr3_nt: TGTGCCAGCAGTCCCTCACTAGCGGGAGTAGGGGAGACCCAGTACTTC
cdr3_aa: CASSPSLAGVGETQYF

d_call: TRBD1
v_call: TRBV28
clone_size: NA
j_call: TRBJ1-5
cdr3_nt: TGTGCCAGCAGTTTATTACAGGGGAGTGAGCCCCAGCATTTT
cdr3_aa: CASSLLQGSEPQHF

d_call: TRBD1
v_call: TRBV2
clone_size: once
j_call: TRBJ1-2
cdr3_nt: TGTGCCAGCAGTGAAAGAGGGCAGGGGGTTGGCTACACCTTC
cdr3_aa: CASSERGQGVGYTF

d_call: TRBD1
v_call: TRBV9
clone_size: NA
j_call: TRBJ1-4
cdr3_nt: TGTGCCAGCAGCGCAAACCGACAGGGGACCAATGAAAAACTGTTTTTT
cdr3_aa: CASSANRQGTNEKLFF

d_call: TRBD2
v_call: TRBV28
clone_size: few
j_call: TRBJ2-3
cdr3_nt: TGTGCCAGCAGTTCTAGCGGCCGGGGCACAGATACGCAGTATTTT
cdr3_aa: CASSSSGRGTDTQYF

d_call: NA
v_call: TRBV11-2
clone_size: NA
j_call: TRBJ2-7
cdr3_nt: TGTGCCAGCAGCTTAGACCCGGGCTCCTACGAGCAGTACTTC
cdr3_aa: CASSLDPGSYEQYF

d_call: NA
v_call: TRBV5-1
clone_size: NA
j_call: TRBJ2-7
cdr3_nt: TGCGCCAGCAGCTTGGCCCCGGGAACCTCCTACGAGCAGTACTTC
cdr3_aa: CASSLAPGTSYEQYF

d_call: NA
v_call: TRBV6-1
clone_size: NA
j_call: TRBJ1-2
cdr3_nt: TGTGCCAGCAGTGAAGCCACCGGGGGGTATGGCTACACCTTC
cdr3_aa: CASSEATGGYGYTF

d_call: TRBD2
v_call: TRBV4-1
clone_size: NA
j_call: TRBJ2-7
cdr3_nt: TGCGCCAGCAGCCAAGAGGCAGGGACTAGCGGGCTAGGGATCTACGAGCAGTACTTC
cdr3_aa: CASSQEAGTSGLGIYEQYF

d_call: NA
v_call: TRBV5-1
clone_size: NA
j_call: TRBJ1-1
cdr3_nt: TGCGCCAGCAGCGAAACCCCGGTCTATGAAGCTTTCTTT
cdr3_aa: CASSETPVYEAFF

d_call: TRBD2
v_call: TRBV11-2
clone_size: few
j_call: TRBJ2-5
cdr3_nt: TGTGCCAGCAGTTCCGGACTAGCGGGGGGAGAGACCCAGTACTTC
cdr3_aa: CASSSGLAGGETQYF

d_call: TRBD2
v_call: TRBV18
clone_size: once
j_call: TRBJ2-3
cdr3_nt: TGTGCCAGCTCCGGGGGGGCCGCAGATACGCAGTATTTT
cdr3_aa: CASSGGAADTQYF

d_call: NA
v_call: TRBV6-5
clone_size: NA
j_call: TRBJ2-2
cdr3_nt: TGTGCCAGCAGTTACTCGGAGTGGGGGGACACCGGGGAGCTGTTTTTT
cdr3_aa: CASSYSEWGDTGELFF

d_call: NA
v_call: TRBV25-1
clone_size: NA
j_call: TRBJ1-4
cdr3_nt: TGTGCCAGCAGTGAAGGCAGCCAGGGGGAAAAACTGTTTTTT
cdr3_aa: CASSEGSQGEKLFF

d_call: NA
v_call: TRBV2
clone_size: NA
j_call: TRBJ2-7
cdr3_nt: TGTGCCAGCACCCCGCAGGGGATTCCCTACGAGCAGTACTTC
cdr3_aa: CASTPQGIPYEQYF

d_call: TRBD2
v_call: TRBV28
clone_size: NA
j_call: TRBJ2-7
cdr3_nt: TGTGCCAGCACTTCGGCGGGAGCCTACGAGCAGTACTTC
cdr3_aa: CASTSAGAYEQYF

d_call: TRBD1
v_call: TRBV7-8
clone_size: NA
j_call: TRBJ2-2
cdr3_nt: TGTGCCAGCAGCTCCCAAGGACAGGGGTACACCGGGGAGCTGTTTTTT
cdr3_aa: CASSSQGQGYTGELFF

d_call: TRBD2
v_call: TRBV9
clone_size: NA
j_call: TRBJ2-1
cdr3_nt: TGTGCCAGCAGCGGCGGGACTAGCGGAGCCTACAATGAGCAGTTCTTC
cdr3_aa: CASSGGTSGAYNEQFF

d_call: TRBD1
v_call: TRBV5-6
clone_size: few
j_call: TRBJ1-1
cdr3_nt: TGTGCCAGCAGCTCCAAAGGGAGGACAGGGGGCTCGGGCACTGAAGCTTTCTTT
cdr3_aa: CASSSKGRTGGSGTEAFF

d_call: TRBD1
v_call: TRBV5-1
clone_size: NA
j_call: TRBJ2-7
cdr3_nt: TGCGCCAGCAGCCTTCGACAGGGCTACGAGCAGTACTTC
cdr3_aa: CASSLRQGYEQYF

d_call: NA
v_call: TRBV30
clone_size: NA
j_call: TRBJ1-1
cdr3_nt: TGTGCCTGGAGTCAGACACTTGGGGGGACTGAAGCTTTCTTT
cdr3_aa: CAWSQTLGGTEAFF

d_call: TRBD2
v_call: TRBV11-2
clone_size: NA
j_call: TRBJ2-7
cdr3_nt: TGTGCCAGCAGCTTAGAACTAGCGGGAGCCTACGAGCAGTACTTC
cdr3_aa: CASSLELAGAYEQYF

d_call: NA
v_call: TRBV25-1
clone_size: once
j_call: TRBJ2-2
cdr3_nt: TGTGCCAGCAGTGACCACAGGGAATGGACCGGGGAGCTGTTTTTT
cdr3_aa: CASSDHREWTGELFF

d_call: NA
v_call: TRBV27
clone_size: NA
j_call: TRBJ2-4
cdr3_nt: TGTGCCAGCAGTTTTGGGTCGACATTAGCCAAAAACATTCAGTACTTC
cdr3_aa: CASSFGSTLAKNIQYF

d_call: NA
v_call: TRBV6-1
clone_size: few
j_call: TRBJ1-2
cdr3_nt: TGTGCCAGCAGTTCCTGGGGAGTCGAGGGCTACACCTTC
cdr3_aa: CASSSWGVEGYTF

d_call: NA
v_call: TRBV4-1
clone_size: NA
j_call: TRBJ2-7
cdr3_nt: TGCGCCAGCAGCCAAGGGAGAGCCAGCTCCTACGAGCAGTACTTC
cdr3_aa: CASSQGRASSYEQYF

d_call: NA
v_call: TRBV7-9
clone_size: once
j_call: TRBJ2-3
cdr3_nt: TGTGCCAGCAGCTTTAGTTTGGCAGATACGCAGTATTTT
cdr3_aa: CASSFSLADTQYF

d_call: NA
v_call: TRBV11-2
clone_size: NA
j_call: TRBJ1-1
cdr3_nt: TGTGCCAGCAGATCCCTAGCTCGGACCACTGAAGCTTTCTTT
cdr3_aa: CASRSLARTTEAFF

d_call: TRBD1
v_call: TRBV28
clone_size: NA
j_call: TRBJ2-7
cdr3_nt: TGTGCCAGCAGTCAAACCCGGACAGGGGAGGGCGAGCAGTACTTC
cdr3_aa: CASSQTRTGEGEQYF

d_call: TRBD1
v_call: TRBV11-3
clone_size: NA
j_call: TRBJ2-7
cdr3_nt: TGTGCCAGCAGCCCATGGACAGGGACCGACGAGCAGTACTTC
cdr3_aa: CASSPWTGTDEQYF